This T cell receptor beta chain appears in the sequencing data of a study of graft-versus-host responses after intestinal transplantation. General study results and limits: The presence of high graft-versus-host to host-versus-graft clonal ratios in allografts characterized patients with graft-donor T cell macrochimerism.

Profiled with immunoSEQ multiplex PCR; TCRdb holds only in-frame clones, not every one. The profile shows 110,000 to 150,000 clones, nearly 95% of them singletons. Germline lookup yields CDR1 SGHNT and CDR2 YYREEE (reference sequence). Trimming cost V 4 bases and J 2 bases, with 16 bases left between them. The CDR3 sequence is 15 residues long. As regards this clone: Its target is unknown.

Sequencing was performed on unstimulated CD4+ T cells sorted from spleen or lymph node cells, taken before intestinal transplant. The clonotype originates from a human donor who received an intestinal transplant. The chain joins TRBV5-4 to TRBJ2-7; a possible D gene is TRBD2 (6 bases). Written as DNA, the CDR3 is TGTGCCAGCAGCCCCTCGCCTAGCGCGGCCTACGAGCAGTACTTC. As protein: CASSPSPSAAYEQYF.